The clone carrying this TCR beta chain appeared many times. What it binds is not known. This sample is part of a study of breast tumors, draining lymph nodes, adjacent tissues. TCRdb used MiXCR to reprocess the multiplex PCR reads, holding one entry per CDR3 protein. The sample lists 150,000 to 200,000 distinct CDR3 sequences, approximately 30% seen once, with 3.5% to 4.5% in the top ten. Samples came from axillary lymph nodes draining the breast cancer. Germline V gives CDR1 SGHVS, CDR2 FQNEAQ. After removal of 7 bases from V and 6 bases from J, the junction contained 6 bases not matched to a gene. The CDR3 is 14 amino acids. Study-level findings and limits: Compared with lymph nodes, tumors were less diverse; compared with nontumor tissue, more. Luminal-like breast cancer showed significantly greater tumor-nontumor repertoire similarity than basal-like breast cancer did.

Sequencing input: axillary lymph node tissue. The chain has TRBV7-8 and TRBJ2-2, with TRBD2 matching 9 bases. The TCR comes from a female donor with breast cancer. Some clones in this sample may be carry-over from other donors' samples. The CDR3 DNA is TGTGCCAGCACCGGGACTAGCAAGGCCGGGGAGCTGTTTTTT. Its protein is CASTGTSKAGELFF. Variable domain in full (rest from reference TRBV7-8 and TRBJ2-2): GAGVSQSPRYKVAKRGQDVALRCDPISGHVSLFWYQQALGQGPEFLTYFQNEAQLDKSGLPSDRFFAERPEGSVSTLKIQRTQQEDSAVYLCASTGTSKAGELFFGEGSRLTVL.